These 27 T cell receptor beta chains came from one sample sequenced in a study of cytotoxic CD8 clonotypes in ibrutinib-treated CLL. Assay: immunoSEQ multiplex PCR; the TCRdb copy retains only in-frame clones and omits some. This sample carries 250,000 to 350,000 clones, 70% to 80% of them seen once, and the ten largest clones take roughly 5.7%. The sample consisted of PBMCs, taken at disease progression, from a patient treated with ibrutinib. These receptors came from a human donor with chronic lymphocytic leukemia.

The V gene is TRBV15, the J gene TRBJ2-2, with D hard to call. Trimming pared 0 bases from V and 5 bases from J, leaving 7 bases between. The length of the CDR3 is 14 residues. The germline V gene has CDR1 LNHNV and CDR2 YYDKDF (reference sequence). CDR3 in DNA: TGTGCCACCAGCAGAGAAGCTAGGACCGGGGAGCTGTTTTTT. It specifies CATSREARTGELFF.

There are a few counts of this clone. At the DNA level, this CDR3 is encoded by other sequences in the same sample as well. The chain recombines TRBV5-1 with TRBJ1-2; D perhaps matches TRBD1 (6 bases). Germline loops: CDR1 SGHRS, CDR2 YFSETQ. Trimming cost V 0 bases and J 6 bases, with 9 bases left between them. The CDR3 extends over 13 amino acids. The CDR3 DNA is TGCGCCAGCAGCTTGGTGACAGGAGATGGCTACACCTTC. It specifies CASSLVTGDGYTF.

This chain uses TRBV18 with TRBJ1-1; D uncertain. Trimming removed 5 bases from V and 5 bases from J, with 12 bases in between. The CDR3 has 13 amino acids. Germline V lookup: CDR1 KGHSH, CDR2 LQKENI. The CDR3 DNA is TGTGCCAGCTCAAACCAGGTGGGGACTGAAGCTTTCTTT. Translated: CASSNQVGTEAFF.

This rearrangement joins TRBV29-1 to TRBJ2-7; 12 nucleotides line up with TRBD2. The CDR3 contains 14 residues. Germline V gives CDR1 SQVTM, CDR2 ANQGSEA. The trim removed 6 bases at V and 6 bases at J, leaving 9 bases unmatched. CDR3 loop: CSVKRTSGNGEQYF. Written as DNA, the CDR3 is TGCAGCGTGAAACGGACTAGCGGGAATGGCGAGCAGTACTTC.

The chain links TRBV4-1 to TRBJ2-7; D is unclear. V was trimmed by 1 base and J by 5 bases, leaving 9 bases between them. There are 13 residues in the CDR3. Germline V CDR1 and CDR2: MGHRA, YSYEKL. The CDR3 reads CASSQAPLDEQYF. The CDR3 DNA follows: TGCGCCAGCAGCCAAGCCCCCTTGGACGAGCAGTACTTC.

The chain employs TRBV6-5 and TRBJ1-5; a weak D match, TRBD1 (5 bases). Germline loops: CDR1 MNHEY, CDR2 SVGAGI. The germline V and J ends were trimmed by 8 bases and 0 bases, with 11 bases remaining between them. CDR3 length equals 14 residues. The CDR3 is CASWGRYSNQPQHF. CDR3 nucleotide sequence: TGTGCCAGCTGGGGCAGATATAGCAATCAGCCCCAGCATTTT.

The V gene is TRBV18, the J gene TRBJ1-5, with D possibly matching TRBD1 (5 bases). Looked up from germline, CDR1 is KGHSH and CDR2 is LQKENI. The CDR3 loop spans 17 amino acids. The ends were cut back, 2 bases at V and 0 bases at J, with 14 bases in the middle. In nucleotides, the CDR3 is TGTGCCAGCTCACCAGTGGGACGGGGATATAGCAATCAGCCCCAGCATTTT. This translates into CASSPVGRGYSNQPQHF. Supplemented by reference TRBV18 and TRBJ1-5, the full variable domain reads NAGVMQNPRHLVRRRGQEARLRCSPMKGHSHVYWYRQLPEEGLKFMVYLQKENIIDESGMPKERFSAEFPKEGPSILRIQQVVRGDSAAYFCASSPVGRGYSNQPQHFGDGTRLSIL.

The chain is built from TRBV5-5 and TRBJ2-3, with 8 nucleotides matching TRBD1. The trim removed 9 bases at V and 7 bases at J, leaving 13 bases unmatched. The CDR3 is 14 residues long. Germline CDR1 SGHKS, CDR2 YYEKEE (reference sequence). This chain's CDR3 is CATAGGGVRNTQYF. In DNA, the CDR3 is TGTGCCACCGCAGGGGGCGGGGTTCGAAATACGCAGTATTTT.

J is TRBJ2-5 and V is TRBV5-4, with D hard to call. The CDR3 spans 12 residues. CDR1 is SGHNT, CDR2 YYREEE, per germline (reference sequence). Trimming took 2 bases from V and 3 from J, leaving 5 bases between them. The CDR3 DNA sequence: TGTGCCAGCAGCTTACCGAAAGAGACCCAGTACTTC. It specifies CASSLPKETQYF.

The chain uses TRBV6-1 and TRBJ1-2; D is undetermined. Germline loops: CDR1 MNHNS, CDR2 SASEGT. The V gene lost 7 bases and the J gene lost 4 bases, with 19 bases spanning the gap. The CDR3 length is 15 residues. The DNA of the CDR3 is TGTGCCAGCAATCCTGGCCTACAGTGGCTCTATGGCTACACCTTC. This encodes CASNPGLQWLYGYTF.

CDR3 DNA sequence: TGTGCCACCACAAATAGGCCCGGCGGCTACACCTTC. Translated, it gives CATTNRPGGYTF. This chain connects TRBV15 to TRBJ1-2; D uncertain. V was clipped by 7 bases and J by 8 bases, with 14 bases between them. The CDR3 has 12 residues. Germline lookup yields CDR1 LNHNV and CDR2 YYDKDF (reference sequence).

This clone was observed once. This CDR3 is CASSPYRSSYEQYF. The CDR3 DNA reads as TGTGCCAGCAGCCCTTATCGGAGCTCCTACGAGCAGTACTTC. The genes are TRBV14 and TRBJ2-7; no clear D. Looked up from germline, CDR1 is SGHDN and CDR2 is FVKESK. V was clipped by 4 bases and J by 0 bases, with 10 bases between them. The CDR3 runs 14 residues. The full variable domain, with the rest looked up from reference TRBV14 and TRBJ2-7, is EAGVTQFPSHSVIEKGQTVTLRCDPISGHDNLYWYRRVMGKEIKFLLHFVKESKQDESGMPNNRFLAERTGGTYSTLKVQPAELEDSGVYFCASSPYRSSYEQYFGPGTRLTVT.

The rearrangement joins TRBV19 to TRBJ2-6; D is unresolved. This CDR3 contains 17 residues. The V end was cut by 10 bases, the J end by 1 base, with 20 bases between. Germline values: CDR1 LNHDA, CDR2 SQIVND (reference sequence). The CDR3 nucleotides are TGTGCCACTTCGGGCCCTCTATTAGTTTCTGGGGCCAACGTCCTGACTTTC. Its protein is CATSGPLLVSGANVLTF. The variable domain in full, completed from reference TRBV19 and TRBJ2-6, reads DGGITQSPKYLFRKEGQNVTLSCEQNLNHDAMYWYRQDPGQGLRLIYYSQIVNDFQKGDIAEGYSVSREKKESFPLTVTSAQKNPTAFYLCATSGPLLVSGANVLTFGAGSRLTVL.

This chain uses TRBV29-1 with TRBJ2-2, with D possibly TRBD2 on 5 matching bases. The germline V gene encodes CDR1 SQVTM and CDR2 ANQGSEA. Trimming stripped 5 bases from V and 3 bases from J, with 7 bases between. The CDR3 runs to 12 residues. CDR3 residues: CSVPRDTGELFF. Here the CDR3 DNA reads TGCAGCGTTCCGAGGGACACCGGGGAGCTGTTTTTT.

The gene calls are TRBV10-1 and TRBJ1-1; D is unclear. Trimming took off 5 bases at V and 0 bases at J, with 16 bases between the two ends. The length of the CDR3 is 16 residues. Germline CDR1 and CDR2: WNHNN and SYGVQD (reference sequence). Here the CDR3 reads CASSLGRPGMNTEAFF. CDR3 nucleotide sequence: TGCGCCAGCAGTCTGGGCCGCCCCGGGATGAACACTGAAGCTTTCTTT.

The chain carries TRBV5-1 and TRBJ2-1, with TRBD2 matching 9 bases. The CDR3 sequence is 15 residues long. Germline CDR1 is SGHRS and CDR2 is YFSETQ. Germline trimming cut 6 bases from V and 7 bases from J; bases unmatched to any gene: 11. DNA for the CDR3: TGCGCCAGCATTGAGGTAGCGGGAGTGGGGAATGAGCAGTTCTTC. Protein sequence: CASIEVAGVGNEQFF.

V and J are TRBV5-1 and TRBJ2-7; no clear D gene. The CDR3 is 15 residues long. V lost 0 bases to trimming and J lost 5 bases, with 15 bases between them. In germline, CDR1 is SGHRS, CDR2 YFSETQ. The CDR3 DNA is TGCGCCAGCAGCTTGGATTCCCGATATGTGGACGAGCAGTACTTC. It translates to CASSLDSRYVDEQYF. Using reference TRBV5-1 and TRBJ2-7 for the parts outside the CDR3, the full variable domain is KAGVTQTPRYLIKTRGQQVTLSCSPISGHRSVSWYQQTPGQGLQFLFEYFSETQRNKGNFPGRFSGRQFSNSRSEMNVSTLELGDSALYLCASSLDSRYVDEQYFGPGTRLTVT.

The J gene is TRBJ2-1, the V gene TRBV15; TRBD2 matches 8 bases. The germline CDR1 and CDR2 sequences are LNHNV and YYDKDF (reference sequence). V trimming: 6 bases; J trimming: 6 bases; junction bases outside the gene matches: 4. The CDR3 contains 13 residues. CDR3 amino acids: CATRLAAFNEQFF. CDR3 DNA: TGTGCCACCAGACTAGCGGCCTTCAATGAGCAGTTCTTC.

The chain has TRBV29-1 and TRBJ1-1; D is perhaps TRBD1 (6 bases). The CDR3 consists of 15 residues. With 4 bases removed from V and 6 bases from J, the gap between germline ends came to 21 bases. The germline V gene has CDR1 SQVTM and CDR2 ANQGSEA. The CDR3 sequence is CSVAVMLGARAEAFF. CDR3 sequence (DNA): TGCAGCGTTGCCGTTATGCTGGGGGCGCGGGCTGAAGCTTTCTTT.

The chain has TRBV19 and TRBJ1-4; TRBD1 might be the D (5 bases). Deletions cut 1 base from V and 8 bases from J, with 11 bases between. CDR1 LNHDA and CDR2 SQIVND come from the germline V gene (reference sequence). There are 14 residues in the CDR3. Written as DNA, the CDR3 is TGTGCCAGTAGTATAGGCGGGGGGTTGGAAAAACTGTTTTTT. Its translation: CASSIGGGLEKLFF.

In its sample, this clone was seen once. This chain connects TRBV9 to TRBJ1-3; 7 bases align to TRBD1. CDR3 length: 18 residues. With 0 bases clipped from V and 2 bases from J, the junction kept 11 bases outside the gene matches. From germline, CDR1 is SGDLS and CDR2 YYNGEE. The CDR3 DNA sequence: TGTGCCAGCAGCGTAGAGCTCCAAGGGGGCCGGACTGGAAACACCATATATTTT. Translation: CASSVELQGGRTGNTIYF.

This clone was recorded a few times. The CDR3 sequence: CASSLGLGPYEQYF. The CDR3 DNA is TGTGCCAGCAGCTTAGGATTAGGCCCCTACGAGCAGTACTTC. The chain carries TRBV7-8 and TRBJ2-7; D is uncertain. CDR3 size: 14 residues. CDR1 is SGHVS and CDR2 is FQNEAQ in the germline V gene. V lost 1 base and J lost 2, with 9 bases in between.

The CDR3 spells CASSYTSGIEQYF. As DNA, the CDR3 is TGTGCCAGCAGTTACACTAGCGGGATCGAGCAGTACTTC. This chain joins TRBV6-5 and TRBJ2-7, with TRBD2 identical over 10 bases. From germline, CDR1 is MNHEY and CDR2 SVGAGI. The CDR3 is made up of 13 amino acids. The V segment lost 2 bases and the J segment 6 bases; nucleotides outside the gene matches: 1.

This clone was seen more than once but under ten times. This rearrangement joins TRBV5-6 to TRBJ2-5; D is undetermined. The CDR3 has 13 residues. The germline V gene has CDR1 SGHDT and CDR2 YYEEEE. Trimming stripped 1 base from V and 0 bases from J, with 4 bases between. CDR3 nucleotide sequence: TGTGCCAGCAGCTTGACGAACCAAGAGACCCAGTACTTC. Protein sequence: CASSLTNQETQYF.

The CDR3, as DNA: TGTGCCAGCTCACCCAAGCCGGGGGGAGCCCTGGGAGATACGCAGTATTTT. This sequence encodes CASSPKPGGALGDTQYF. This chain uses TRBV18 with TRBJ2-3, with 7 bases lining up with TRBD2. The CDR3 covers 17 residues. CDR1 and CDR2 (germline): KGHSH, LQKENI. V lost 3 bases, J lost 5 bases, and 14 bases stayed unmatched.

V is TRBV4-3 and J is TRBJ1-2; the D is unclear. Trimming removed 1 base from V and 1 base from J, with 16 bases in between. CDR3 length equals 17 residues. Germline V lookup: CDR1 LGHNA, CDR2 YSLEER. CDR3 loop: CASSQVTFSAFNYGYTF. The CDR3 DNA sequence: TGCGCCAGCAGCCAAGTAACGTTTTCGGCGTTTAACTATGGCTACACCTTC.

CDR3 bases: TGTGCCAGCACTCTTGGGCGAGGGAACACTGAAGCTTTCTTT. This encodes CASTLGRGNTEAFF. This chain uses TRBV6-5 with TRBJ1-1; D is unresolved. The germline gives CDR1 MNHEY, CDR2 SVGAGI. The CDR3 extends over 14 amino acids. The germline V and J ends were trimmed by 7 bases and 1 base, with 13 bases remaining between them.